The 23 T cell receptor beta chains below were found in one sample sequenced in a study of T-cell memory formation after mild COVID-19. TCRdb re-called the 5' RACE reads through MiXCR, storing one row per CDR3 protein. The sample shows hundreds of thousands of distinct CDR3 sequences, 20% to 25% of them seen only once. The sequenced material came from PBMCs or a T cell subset sorted from them (not recorded which). The receptor set was obtained from an adult woman who had mild COVID-19 (a few samples of this study predate the infection). Cell type and time point are not known.

This sequence joins TRBV30 and TRBJ1-2; maybe TRBD1 (6 bases). The CDR3 contains 16 residues. Trimming cost V 2 bases and J 8 bases, with 24 bases left between them. CDR1 is GTSNPN, CDR2 SVGIG, per germline (reference sequence). The CDR3 sequence: CAWSLGWGAPTSGYTF. DNA for the CDR3: TGTGCCTGGAGTCTGGGTTGGGGGGCACCCACTTCGGGCTACACCTTC.

The CDR3 here is CASSLDRAQYNEQFF. For the CDR3, the DNA is TGCGCCAGCAGCTTGGACAGGGCACAGTACAATGAGCAGTTCTTC. The chain couples TRBV5-1 to TRBJ2-1; TRBD1 might be the D (6 bases). CDR3 length: 15 amino acids. Germline loops: CDR1 SGHRS, CDR2 YFSETQ. The germline V and J ends were trimmed by 0 bases and 4 bases, with 11 bases remaining between them.

This clonotype came up a few times. The CDR3 DNA sequence: TGCGCCAGCAGTCAACCACCGGACAGGGAAGGCACCGGGGAGCTGTTTTTT. Translation: CASSQPPDREGTGELFF. J is TRBJ2-2 and V is TRBV23-1; 8 positions agree with TRBD1. TRBV23-1 is known as an ORF, though its function is uncertain. With V trimmed by 2 bases and J by 4 bases, 9 bases remained unmatched. CDR3 length: 17 amino acids.

The J gene is TRBJ2-5, the V gene TRBV12-3 or TRBV12-4; TRBD2 agrees at 9 bases. The CDR3 sequence is 15 residues long. J was trimmed by 5 bases and V by 5 bases; bases with no gene match: 9. This CDR3 reads CASSPKGLARETQYF. The CDR3 DNA reads as TGTGCCAGCAGTCCCAAGGGACTAGCAAGGGAGACCCAGTACTTC.

A few counts support this clonotype. V usage is TRBV6-5 and J usage is TRBJ1-2; D is unresolved. Trimming cost V 0 bases and J 6 bases, with 11 bases left between them. The CDR3 covers 14 residues. CDR1 and CDR2 (germline): MNHEY, SVGAGI. DNA of the CDR3: TGTGCCAGCAGTTACTCGAGTCCTGCAGATGGCTACACCTTC. Translated: CASSYSSPADGYTF.

This clonotype showed up just a few times. The chain employs TRBV4-1 and TRBJ2-3; 11 bases are a match to TRBD1. The CDR3 covers 18 residues. Germline V gene data show CDR1 as MGHRA and CDR2 as YSYEKL. Germline trimming cut 0 bases from V and 4 bases from J; bases unmatched to any gene: 9. The CDR3 sequence is CASSQDNGDRGGPDTQYF. The CDR3 DNA reads as TGCGCCAGCAGCCAAGATAATGGGGACAGGGGGGGGCCAGATACGCAGTATTTT.

As regards this clonotype: The final CDR3 position lacks the conserved phenylalanine or tryptophan, pointing to a likely read error. Because the CDR3's place on the DNA is in doubt, the DNA is left out and the CDR3 is given as listed by TCRdb. The chain has TRBV18 and TRBJ1-2. From germline, CDR1 is KGHSH and CDR2 LQKENI. The CDR3 adds up to 18 amino acids, both ends counted. The CDR3 protein is CASSPSHQGHEEVVDLDE.

There are many counts of this clonotype. V gene TRBV7-8 combines with J gene TRBJ2-3; D is possibly TRBD2 (6 bases). Germline loops: CDR1 SGHVS, CDR2 FQNEAQ. V was clipped by 2 bases and J by 2 bases, with 11 bases between them. This CDR3 spans 15 amino acids. The CDR3 bases are TGTGCCAGCAGCTTAACTAGCCTACTCACAGATACGCAGTATTTT. Encoded protein: CASSLTSLLTDTQYF.

The chain joins TRBV19 to TRBJ2-3, with no clear D. The ends were cut back, 6 bases at V and 6 bases at J, with 19 bases in the middle. From germline, CDR1 is LNHDA and CDR2 SQIVND (reference sequence). CDR3 length equals 15 residues. The CDR3 DNA follows: TGTGCCAGTAGCCTCCCCGCGGCTGGTGCCGATACGCAGTATTTT. Residues: CASSLPAAGADTQYF.

This clonotype has at least ten counts. The V call is TRBV5-1, the J call TRBJ1-1; tentatively, D is TRBD1 (5 bases). V dropped 4 bases and J dropped 1 base, with 17 bases sitting between them. CDR1 and CDR2 from the germline V gene are SGHRS and YFSETQ. CDR3 size: 16 residues. CDR3 loop: CASSPKRGGPNTEAFF. The CDR3 coding sequence is TGCGCCAGCAGCCCAAAACGGGGGGGACCGAACACTGAAGCTTTCTTT.

This clonotype was observed a few times. The rearrangement joins TRBV15 to TRBJ1-2; D gene uncertain. The CDR3 contains 11 residues. CDR1 and CDR2 from the germline V gene are LNHNV and YYDKDF (reference sequence). Trimming removed 0 bases at V and 8 bases at J, with 4 bases between. The CDR3 region is CATSREGGYTF. Written as DNA, the CDR3 is TGTGCCACCAGCAGAGAGGGCGGCTACACCTTC.

This clonotype was counted between two and nine times. The chain employs TRBV20-1 and TRBJ1-5; no reliable D call. There are 14 residues in the CDR3. The ends were cut back, 4 bases at V and 4 bases at J, with 14 bases in the middle. Germline loops: CDR1 DFQATT, CDR2 SNEGSKA (reference sequence). CDR3: CSANPGEANQPQHF. DNA of the CDR3: TGCAGTGCTAACCCCGGGGAAGCAAATCAGCCCCAGCATTTT.

The CDR3 DNA is TGTGCCAGCAGCTACCGTCGGGTTGGGTTCCAAGAGACCCAGTACTTC. It encodes CASSYRRVGFQETQYF. The chain links TRBV7-8 to TRBJ2-5; D not certain. This CDR3 comprises 16 residues. Germline CDR1 is SGHVS and CDR2 is FQNEAQ. The V end lost 4 bases, the J end lost 1 base, and 16 bases lay between the germline ends.

The genes are TRBV7-3 and TRBJ2-1, with TRBD1 identical over 8 bases. The germline gives CDR1 SGHTA, CDR2 FQGTGA. Trimming removed 2 bases from V and 8 bases from J; junction bases left unmatched: 8. The CDR3 contains 15 residues. The CDR3 loop is CASSLGDRGVDEQFF. CDR3 bases: TGTGCCAGCAGCTTAGGAGACAGGGGAGTCGATGAGCAGTTCTTC.

This clonotype showed up many times. A junction end diverges from the germline sequence, so it may reflect a read error. This chain links TRBV5-1 with TRBJ1-2; 7 bases align to TRBD1. CDR1 is SGHRS and CDR2 is YFSETQ in the germline V gene. This CDR3 has 13 residues. The CDR3 is CASSPGGDYGYTF. CDR3 nucleotides: TGTGCCAGCAGCCCAGGGGGGGACTATGGCTACACCTTC. Using reference TRBV5-1 and TRBJ1-2 for the parts outside the CDR3, the full variable domain is KAGVTQTPRYLIKTRGQQVTLSCSPISGHRSVSWYQQTPGQGLQFLFEYFSETQRNKGNFPGRFSGRQFSNSRSEMNVSTLELGDSALYLCASSPGGDYGYTFGSGTRLTVV.

The rearrangement uses TRBV24-1 and TRBJ2-1; 9 bases fit TRBD2. Losses at the gene ends were 8 bases for V and 8 bases for J; bases not matched to a gene: 9. CDR1 and CDR2 (germline): KGHDR, SFDVKD. The CDR3 runs to 14 residues. The CDR3 coding sequence is TGTGCCACCATGGGTGCGGGAGGGCCAGATGAGCAGTTCTTC. It yields the protein CATMGAGGPDEQFF.

This clonotype was detected a few times. The chain is built from TRBV5-1 and TRBJ2-2; D is perhaps TRBD2 (5 bases). CDR3 length: 15 amino acids. Trimming cost V 4 bases and J 3 bases, with 13 bases left between them. Looked up from germline, CDR1 is SGHRS and CDR2 is YFSETQ. The CDR3: CASSNRGLDTGELFF. For the CDR3, the DNA is TGCGCCAGCAGCAACCGGGGTCTCGACACCGGGGAGCTGTTTTTT. Drawing the rest from reference TRBV5-1 and TRBJ2-2, the complete variable domain is KAGVTQTPRYLIKTRGQQVTLSCSPISGHRSVSWYQQTPGQGLQFLFEYFSETQRNKGNFPGRFSGRQFSNSRSEMNVSTLELGDSALYLCASSNRGLDTGELFFGEGSRLTVL.

The chain recombines TRBV10-3 with TRBJ2-1; D remains unclear. V lost 5 bases, J lost 2 bases, and 7 bases lay in between. Germline lookup yields CDR1 ENHRY and CDR2 SYGVKD. This CDR3 spans 13 amino acids. CDR3 residues: CAISPGPYNEQFF. The CDR3 DNA sequence: TGTGCCATCAGTCCGGGCCCCTACAATGAGCAGTTCTTC.

This clonotype was seen only a few times. The gene calls are TRBV24-1 and TRBJ2-2; the D call may be TRBD1 or TRBD2 (6 bases each). This CDR3 spans 18 amino acids. The germline CDR1 and CDR2 sequences are KGHDR and SFDVKD. Trimming took 4 bases from V and 8 from J, leaving 25 bases between them. CDR3 sequence reads: CATSDRKRAGVFVGELFF. The CDR3 DNA is TGTGCCACCAGTGACCGCAAGCGGGCAGGGGTGTTCGTGGGGGAGCTGTTTTTT.

This clonotype came up a few times. The gene calls are TRBV6-6 and TRBJ1-2; 8 positions match TRBD1. Trimming at V came to 5 bases and at J to 7 bases, leaving 6 bases not matched to a gene. Germline values: CDR1 MNHNY, CDR2 SVGAGI (reference sequence). The CDR3 is 13 amino acids. The CDR3 DNA sequence: TGTGCCAGCAGTCCCAGGGGGCTGAGTGGCTACACCTTC. Translation gives CASSPRGLSGYTF.

This clonotype appeared many times. This rearrangement joins TRBV30 to TRBJ1-5; possible D gene TRBD1, 5 bases. V lost 1 base and J 2 bases, leaving 6 bases between the germline ends. CDR3 length equals 13 residues. In germline, CDR1 is GTSNPN, CDR2 SVGIG (reference sequence). The CDR3 DNA reads TGTGCCTGGAGTGCACAGGGCAATCAGCCCCAGCATTTT. Its translation is CAWSAQGNQPQHF.

The sample holds a few counts of this clonotype. The chain uses TRBV24-1 and TRBJ2-3; a weak D match, TRBD2 (6 bases). This CDR3 has 16 amino acids. The V gene's germline CDR1 is KGHDR and CDR2 SFDVKD. Between the trimmed V and J ends, which lost 2 bases and 5 bases, there was a span of 16 bases. In DNA form, the CDR3 reads TGTGCCACCAGTGATTATGGCGGGACTCCAGGAGATACGCAGTATTTT. Protein: CATSDYGGTPGDTQYF.

The chain couples TRBV6-5 to TRBJ1-1, with 9 bases that match TRBD1. The CDR3 is 16 amino acids. Germline CDR1 is MNHEY and CDR2 is SVGAGI. The V segment lost 0 bases and the J segment 5 bases; nucleotides outside the gene matches: 7. For the CDR3, the DNA is TGTGCCAGCAGTTACTCGGTAGGACAGGGGACGACTGAAGCTTTCTTT. This gives the protein CASSYSVGQGTTEAFF.